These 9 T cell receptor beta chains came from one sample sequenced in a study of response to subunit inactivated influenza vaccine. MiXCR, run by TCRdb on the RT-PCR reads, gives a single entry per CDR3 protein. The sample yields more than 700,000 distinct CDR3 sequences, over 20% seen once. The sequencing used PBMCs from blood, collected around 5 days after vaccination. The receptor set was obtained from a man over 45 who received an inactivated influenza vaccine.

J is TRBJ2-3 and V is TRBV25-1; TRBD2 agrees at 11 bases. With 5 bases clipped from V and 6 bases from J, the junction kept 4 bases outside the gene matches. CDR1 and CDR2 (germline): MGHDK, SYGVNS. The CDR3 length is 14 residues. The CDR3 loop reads CASSSSGRLDTQYF. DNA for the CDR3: TGTGCCAGCAGTTCTAGCGGGAGGTTGGATACGCAGTATTTT.

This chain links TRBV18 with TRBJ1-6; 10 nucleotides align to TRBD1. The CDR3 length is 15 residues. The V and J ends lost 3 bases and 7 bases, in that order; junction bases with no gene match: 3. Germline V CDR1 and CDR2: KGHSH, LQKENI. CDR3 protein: CASSPGTGENSPLHF. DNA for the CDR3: TGTGCCAGCTCACCCGGGACAGGGGAAAATTCACCCCTCCACTTT.

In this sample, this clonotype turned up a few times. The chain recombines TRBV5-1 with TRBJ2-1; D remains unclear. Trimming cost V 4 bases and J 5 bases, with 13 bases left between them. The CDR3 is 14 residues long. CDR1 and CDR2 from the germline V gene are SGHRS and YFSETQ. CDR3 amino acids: CASSGVWMNNEQFF. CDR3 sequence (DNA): TGCGCCAGCAGCGGGGTCTGGATGAACAATGAGCAGTTCTTC. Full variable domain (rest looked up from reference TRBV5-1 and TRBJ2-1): KAGVTQTPRYLIKTRGQQVTLSCSPISGHRSVSWYQQTPGQGLQFLFEYFSETQRNKGNFPGRFSGRQFSNSRSEMNVSTLELGDSALYLCASSGVWMNNEQFFGPGTRLTVL.

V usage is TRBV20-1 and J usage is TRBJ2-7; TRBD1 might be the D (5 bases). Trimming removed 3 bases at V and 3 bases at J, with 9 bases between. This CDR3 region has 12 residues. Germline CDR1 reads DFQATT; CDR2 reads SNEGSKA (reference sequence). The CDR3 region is CSARKGFYEQYF. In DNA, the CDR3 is TGCAGTGCTAGGAAGGGGTTCTACGAGCAGTACTTC.

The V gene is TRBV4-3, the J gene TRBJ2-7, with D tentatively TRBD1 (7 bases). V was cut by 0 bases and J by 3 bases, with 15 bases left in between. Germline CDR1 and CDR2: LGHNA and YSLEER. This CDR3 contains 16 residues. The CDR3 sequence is CASSQEGGTDLYEQYF. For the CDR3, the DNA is TGCGCCAGCAGCCAAGAAGGCGGGACAGACCTCTACGAGCAGTACTTC.

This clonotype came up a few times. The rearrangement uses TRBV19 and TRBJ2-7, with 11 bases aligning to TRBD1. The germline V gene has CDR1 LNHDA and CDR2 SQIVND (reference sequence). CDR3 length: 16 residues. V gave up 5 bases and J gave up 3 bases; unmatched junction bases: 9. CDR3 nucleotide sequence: TGTGCCAGTAGTGCTCCCGGACAGGGGGCGATCTACGAGCAGTACTTC. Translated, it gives CASSAPGQGAIYEQYF.

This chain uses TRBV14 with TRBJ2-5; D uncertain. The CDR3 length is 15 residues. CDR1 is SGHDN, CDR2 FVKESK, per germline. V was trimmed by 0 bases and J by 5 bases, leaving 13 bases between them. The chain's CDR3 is CASSQDQSRMETQYF. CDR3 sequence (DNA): TGTGCCAGCAGCCAAGATCAAAGTCGGATGGAGACCCAGTACTTC.

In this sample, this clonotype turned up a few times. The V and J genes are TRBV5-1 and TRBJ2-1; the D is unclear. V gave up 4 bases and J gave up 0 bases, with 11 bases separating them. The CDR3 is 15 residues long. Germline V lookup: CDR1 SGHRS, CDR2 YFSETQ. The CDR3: CASSKTSSSYNEQFF. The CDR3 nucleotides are TGCGCCAGCAGCAAAACCTCTAGCTCCTACAATGAGCAGTTCTTC.

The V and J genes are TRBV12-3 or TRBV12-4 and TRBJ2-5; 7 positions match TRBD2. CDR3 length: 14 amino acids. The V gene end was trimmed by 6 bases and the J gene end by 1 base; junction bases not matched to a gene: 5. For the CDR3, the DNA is TGTGCCAGCAGGCCTAGCGGAGCCCAAGAGACCCAGTACTTC. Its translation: CASRPSGAQETQYF.